This T cell receptor beta chain was observed in a study of blood T cell repertoires in COVID-19. Study as a whole: PBMCs, B-cell-depleted T cells, or T cells provided the cDNA or gDNA that made up the material.

The CDR3 runs 15 residues. Per germline, CDR1 MNHEY and CDR2 SVGAGI. V was clipped by 2 bases and J by 8 bases; unmatched bases: 11. The assay was immunoSEQ multiplex PCR, and TCRdb's table has in-frame clones only and misses some. The sample consists of tens of thousands of clones, 85% to 90% of them appearing once. Sequencing was done on a sample of peripheral blood. J is TRBJ1-2 and V is TRBV6-5, with 7 bases that match TRBD1. This receptor was obtained from a human donor with active COVID-19. The donor label of this sample is uncertain. The CDR3 reads CASSYVSGTVDGYTF. CDR3 nucleotides: TGTGCCAGCAGTTACGTGTCCGGGACAGTTGACGGCTACACCTTC.